This T cell receptor beta chain was sequenced during a study of cytomegalovirus exposure and HLA in healthy donors. Notes on the study in general: Some TCR beta chains (about 180 of them) were listed as cytomegalovirus-associated.

The V gene end was trimmed by 3 bases and the J gene end by 6 bases; junction bases not matched to a gene: 7. CDR1 and CDR2 (germline): SGDLS, YYNGEE. The CDR3 sequence is 16 residues long. Concerning this clone: The antigen is unknown.

The PCR made use of 60 Vbeta and 13 Jbeta primers. The assay was immunoSEQ multiplex PCR, and TCRdb's table has in-frame clones only and misses some. The sample includes about 67,000 clones. The clonotype was recovered from a woman in her 40s in good health and CMV-seropositive. Sequencing input: PBMCs. The rearrangement joins TRBV9 to TRBJ2-3, with 13 positions matching TRBD2. The CDR3 is CASSAPGLAGSDTQYF. The CDR3 region has the DNA TGTGCCAGCAGCGCACCGGGACTAGCGGGGTCGGATACGCAGTATTTT.